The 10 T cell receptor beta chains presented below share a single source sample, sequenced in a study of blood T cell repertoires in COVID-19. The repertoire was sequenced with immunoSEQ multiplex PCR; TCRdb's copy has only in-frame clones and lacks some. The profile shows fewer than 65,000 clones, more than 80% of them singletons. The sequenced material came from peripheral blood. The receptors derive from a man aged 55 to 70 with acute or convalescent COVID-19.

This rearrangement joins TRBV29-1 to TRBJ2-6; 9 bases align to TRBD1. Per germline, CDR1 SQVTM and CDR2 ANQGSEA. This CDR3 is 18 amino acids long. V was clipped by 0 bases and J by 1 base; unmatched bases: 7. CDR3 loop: CSVEDRGTGRSGANVLTF. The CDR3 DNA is TGCAGCGTTGAAGATCGGGGGACAGGGAGGTCTGGGGCCAACGTCCTGACTTTC.

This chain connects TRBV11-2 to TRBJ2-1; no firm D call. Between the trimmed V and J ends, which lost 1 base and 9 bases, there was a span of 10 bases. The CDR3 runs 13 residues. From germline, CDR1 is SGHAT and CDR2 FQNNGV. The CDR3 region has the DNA TGTGCCAGCAGCTTAGCCCAGACAACTGAGCAGTTCTTC. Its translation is CASSLAQTTEQFF.

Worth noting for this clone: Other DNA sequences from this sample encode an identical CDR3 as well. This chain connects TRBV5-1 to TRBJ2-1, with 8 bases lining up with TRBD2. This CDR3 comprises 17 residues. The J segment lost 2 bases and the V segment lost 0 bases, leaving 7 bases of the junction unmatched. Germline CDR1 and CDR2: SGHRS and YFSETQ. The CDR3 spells CASSLAPSGRAYNEQFF. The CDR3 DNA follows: TGCGCCAGCAGCTTGGCCCCCAGCGGGAGAGCCTACAATGAGCAGTTCTTC.

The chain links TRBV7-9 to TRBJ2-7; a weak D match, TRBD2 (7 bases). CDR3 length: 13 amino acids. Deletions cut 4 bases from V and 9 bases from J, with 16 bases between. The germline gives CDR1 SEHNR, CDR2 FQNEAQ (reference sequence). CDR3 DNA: TGTGCCAGCAGCTCCGGGACAACGGGGGGGCAGTACTTC. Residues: CASSSGTTGGQYF.

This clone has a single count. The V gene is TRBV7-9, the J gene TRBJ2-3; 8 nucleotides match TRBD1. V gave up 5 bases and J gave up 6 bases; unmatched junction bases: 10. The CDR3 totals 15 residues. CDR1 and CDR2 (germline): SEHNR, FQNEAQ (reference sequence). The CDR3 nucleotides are TGTGCCAGCAGCCCCCCCAGGGGGCTTCACGATACGCAGTATTTT. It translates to CASSPPRGLHDTQYF. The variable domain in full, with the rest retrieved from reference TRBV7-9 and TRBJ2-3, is DTGVSQNPRHKITKRGQNVTFRCDPISEHNRLYWYRQTLGQGPEFLTYFQNEAQLEKSRLLSDRFSAERPKGSFSTLEIQRTEQGDSAMYLCASSPPRGLHDTQYFGPGTRLTVL.

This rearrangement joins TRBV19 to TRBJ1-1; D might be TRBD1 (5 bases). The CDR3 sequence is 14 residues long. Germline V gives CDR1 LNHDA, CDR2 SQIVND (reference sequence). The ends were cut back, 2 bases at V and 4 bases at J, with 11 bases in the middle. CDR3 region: CASSITGGSTEAFF. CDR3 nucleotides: TGTGCCAGTAGTATAACCGGGGGGAGCACTGAAGCTTTCTTT.

In nucleotides, the CDR3 is TGTGCAAGTCGCTTAGCACACACTCTCAGGTACGAGCAGTACTTC. Translation: CASRLAHTLRYEQYF. This chain links TRBV12-2 with TRBJ2-7; the table's D call of TRBD1 was not tested on the DNA. TRBV12-2 is reported as a pseudogene. This CDR3 region has 15 residues.

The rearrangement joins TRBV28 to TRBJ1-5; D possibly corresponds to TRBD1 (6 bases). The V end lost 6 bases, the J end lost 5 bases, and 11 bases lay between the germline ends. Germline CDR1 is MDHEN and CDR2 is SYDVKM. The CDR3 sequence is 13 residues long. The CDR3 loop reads CASRMDSYQPQHF. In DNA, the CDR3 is TGTGCCAGCAGGATGGACAGTTATCAGCCCCAGCATTTT.

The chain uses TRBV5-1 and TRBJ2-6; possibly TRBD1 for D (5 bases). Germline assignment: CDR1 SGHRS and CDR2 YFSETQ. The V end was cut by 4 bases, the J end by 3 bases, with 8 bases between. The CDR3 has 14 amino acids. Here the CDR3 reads CASSPQGGANVLTF. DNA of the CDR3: TGCGCCAGCAGCCCTCAGGGTGGGGCCAACGTCCTGACTTTC.

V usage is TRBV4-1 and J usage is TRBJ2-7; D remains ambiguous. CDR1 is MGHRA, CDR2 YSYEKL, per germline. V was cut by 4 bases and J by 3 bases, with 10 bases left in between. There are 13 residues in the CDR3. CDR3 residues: CASSLDSFYEQYF. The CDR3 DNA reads TGCGCCAGCAGCCTCGACTCTTTCTACGAGCAGTACTTC.